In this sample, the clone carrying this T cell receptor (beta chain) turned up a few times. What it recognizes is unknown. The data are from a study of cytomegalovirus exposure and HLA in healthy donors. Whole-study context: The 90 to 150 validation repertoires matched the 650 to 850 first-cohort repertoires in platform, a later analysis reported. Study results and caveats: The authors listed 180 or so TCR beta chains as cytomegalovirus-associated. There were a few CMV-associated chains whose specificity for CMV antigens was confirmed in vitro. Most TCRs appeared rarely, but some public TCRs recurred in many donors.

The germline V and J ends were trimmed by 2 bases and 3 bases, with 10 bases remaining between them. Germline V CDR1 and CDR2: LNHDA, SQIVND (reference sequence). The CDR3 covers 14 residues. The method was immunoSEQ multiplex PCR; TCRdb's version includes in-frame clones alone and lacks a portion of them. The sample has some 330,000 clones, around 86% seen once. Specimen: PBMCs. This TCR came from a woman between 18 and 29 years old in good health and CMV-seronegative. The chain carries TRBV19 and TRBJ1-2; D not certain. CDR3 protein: CASSIREGDYGYTF. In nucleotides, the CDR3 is TGTGCCAGTAGTATAAGAGAGGGTGACTATGGCTACACCTTC.